The rows below give T cell receptor beta chains drawn from one sample of a study of CD8 T cells in Susac syndrome. MiXCR, applied by TCRdb to the immunoSEQ multiplex PCR reads, yields one record per CDR3 protein. The profile shows 160,000 or so distinct CDR3 sequences, over 85% of them singletons. The material sequenced was CD4+ T cells from PBMCs. The receptors derive from a human donor in good health. CDR3s include the opening cysteine and the closing phenylalanine or tryptophan. A D gene is named only where the DNA matches it firmly. Some rows mark clone size as missing; the rest say once, few, many or name a class of expanded clone.

TRBD1,once,TRBJ1-1,TRBV9,CASSPGQGRETEAFF,TGTGCCAGCAGCCCGGGACAGGGGAGGGAAACTGAAGCTTTCTTT
TRBD1,-,TRBJ2-5,TRBV20-1,CSATSGTGGRETQYF,TGCAGTGCTACCTCCGGGACAGGGGGCAGGGAGACCCAGTACTTC
-,-,TRBJ2-5,TRBV20-1,CSARDLGTRQETQYF,TGCAGTGCTAGAGATCTTGGCACACGGCAAGAGACCCAGTACTTC
-,-,TRBJ2-5,TRBV5-1,CASSLATGGVETQYF,TGCGCCAGCAGCTTGGCGACAGGAGGTGTAGAGACCCAGTACTTC
TRBD2,-,TRBJ2-1,TRBV6-6,CASRRLAGAYNEQFF,TGTGCCAGCAGAAGACTAGCGGGAGCCTACAATGAGCAGTTCTTC
-,-,TRBJ1-2,TRBV6-5,CASSYGAHYGYTF,TGTGCCAGCAGTTATGGTGCCCACTATGGCTACACCTTC
-,-,TRBJ1-6,TRBV9,CASSVRDGSSYNSPLHF,TGTGCCAGCAGCGTCCGGGACGGCAGCTCCTATAATTCACCCCTCCACTTT
TRBD1,-,TRBJ2-1,TRBV2,CASRDREYEFF,TGTGCCAGCAGGGACAGGGAATATGAGTTCTTC
-,-,TRBJ2-7,TRBV28,CASSLFTEKQYF,TGTGCCAGCAGTTTATTTACGGAGAAGCAGTACTTC
-,-,TRBJ2-1,TRBV20-1,CSASGSYNEQFF,TGCAGTGCCTCCGGGTCCTACAATGAGCAGTTCTTC
TRBD1,-,TRBJ2-7,TRBV7-9,CASSLAPDRASGYEQYF,TGTGCCAGCAGCTTAGCCCCCGACAGGGCCTCTGGGTACGAGCAGTACTTC
-,-,TRBJ2-5,TRBV11-2,CASSPGTIQETQYF,TGTGCCAGCAGCCCCGGGACAATCCAAGAGACCCAGTACTTC
TRBD1,-,TRBJ1-5,TRBV15,CATSRDHGQGGQPQHF,TGTGCCACCAGCAGAGATCACGGACAGGGAGGTCAGCCCCAGCATTTT
TRBD1,-,TRBJ2-2,TRBV10-3,CAISEGQGARTGELFF,TGTGCCATCAGTGAGGGACAGGGGGCGCGCACCGGGGAGCTGTTTTTT
-,-,TRBJ1-1,TRBV5-6,CASSRRTPEAFF,TGTGCCAGCAGTCGTAGGACACCTGAAGCTTTCTTT
-,-,TRBJ1-2,TRBV5-1,CASSLGSTDYGYTF,TGCGCCAGCAGCTTGGGATCCACAGACTATGGCTACACCTTC
TRBD1,-,TRBJ2-5,TRBV30,CAWSGGETQYF,TGTGCCTGGTCAGGGGGCGAGACCCAGTACTTC
-,-,TRBJ1-1,TRBV7-3,CASAAGGASNTEAFF,TGTGCCAGCGCCGCCGGGGGGGCCTCGAACACTGAAGCTTTCTTT
-,few,TRBJ2-6,TRBV11-2,CASTPGYQGGGSGANVLTF,TGTGCCAGCACCCCGGGGTATCAGGGTGGGGGCTCTGGGGCCAACGTCCTGACTTTC
-,-,TRBJ1-5,TRBV5-6,CASSNQGPSGQPQHF,TGTGCCAGCAGCAACCAGGGCCCTTCAGGTCAGCCCCAGCATTTT
-,-,TRBJ2-7,TRBV12-3/TRBV12-4,CASTWGDGYEQYF,TGTGCCAGCACCTGGGGTGACGGCTACGAGCAGTACTTC
-,-,TRBJ2-3,TRBV29-1,CSVSRTDAQYF,TGCAGCGTGTCTAGGACAGATGCGCAGTATTTT
TRBD1,-,TRBJ1-2,TRBV12-3/TRBV12-4,CASSFTGTVIDGYTF,TGTGCCAGCAGTTTTACTGGGACAGTGATAGATGGCTACACCTTC
-,-,TRBJ2-2,TRBV10-3,CAINPSTAPGELFF,TGTGCCATCAATCCATCAACAGCCCCCGGGGAGCTGTTTTTT
-,-,TRBJ2-3,TRBV4-1,CASSQGALAVSTDTQYF,TGCGCCAGCAGCCAGGGAGCCTTAGCGGTTAGCACAGATACGCAGTATTTT
TRBD1,-,TRBJ2-7,TRBV6-5,CASSYLGTGGEQYF,TGTGCCAGCAGTTATCTGGGGACAGGGGGCGAGCAGTACTTC
TRBD1,once,TRBJ2-2,TRBV4-1,CASSPQGVNTGELFF,TGCGCCAGCAGCCCACAGGGGGTGAACACCGGGGAGCTGTTTTTT
-,-,TRBJ2-4,TRBV6-5,CASSLTRGGAVKNIQYF,TGTGCCAGCAGTTTGACTAGGGGGGGGGCCGTCAAAAACATTCAGTACTTC
-,-,TRBJ1-4,TRBV5-6,CASSLTARAEKLFF,TGTGCCAGCAGCTTGACCGCCCGGGCTGAAAAACTGTTTTTT
TRBD2,once,TRBJ2-5,TRBV20-1,CSAREPAGAQETQYF,TGCAGTGCTAGAGAACCAGCGGGGGCCCAAGAGACCCAGTACTTC
-,-,TRBJ2-5,TRBV27,CASSSGLQGGETQYF,TGTGCCAGCAGTTCGGGCCTACAGGGGGGGGAGACCCAGTACTTC
TRBD2,-,TRBJ2-5,TRBV3-1,CASSRMASGQETQYF,TGTGCCAGCAGCCGCATGGCTAGCGGACAAGAGACCCAGTACTTC
TRBD1,-,TRBJ1-6,TRBV7-8,CASSLKTGTSPLHF,TGTGCCAGCAGCTTAAAGACAGGGACCTCACCCCTCCACTTT
-,-,TRBJ1-1,TRBV3-1,CASSQAQNTEAFF,TGTGCCAGCAGCCAAGCACAGAACACTGAAGCTTTCTTT
-,-,TRBJ2-1,TRBV15,CATSRDRYSYNEQFF,TGTGCCACCAGCAGAGATAGATACTCCTACAATGAGCAGTTCTTC
-,-,TRBJ2-3,TRBV5-6,CASSADVGGTQYF,TGTGCCAGCAGCGCCGATGTTGGGGGTACGCAGTATTTT
-,-,TRBJ2-1,TRBV3-1,CASSQGSNEQFF,TGTGCCAGCAGCCAAGGAAGCAATGAGCAGTTCTTC
-,-,TRBJ1-5,TRBV29-1,CSVGTSDQPQHF,TGCAGCGTTGGGACAAGTGATCAGCCCCAGCATTTT
TRBD1,-,TRBJ2-7,TRBV29-1,CSVVTGGEQYF,TGCAGCGTTGTGACAGGGGGCGAGCAGTACTTC
-,-,TRBJ2-7,TRBV10-3,CAIKQGYNEQYF,TGTGCCATCAAGCAGGGATATAACGAGCAGTACTTC
-,-,TRBJ1-6,TRBV5-4,CASSPVGAGGDSPLHF,TGTGCCAGCAGCCCCGTCGGGGCAGGAGGGGATTCACCCCTCCACTTT
-,-,TRBJ2-1,TRBV27,CASSPAGYNEQFF,TGTGCCAGCAGTCCCGCGGGGTACAATGAGCAGTTCTTC
TRBD2,-,TRBJ2-3,TRBV12-3/TRBV12-4,CASSLGLAMADTQYF,TGTGCCAGCAGCTTAGGACTAGCAATGGCAGATACGCAGTATTTT
-,-,TRBJ1-1,TRBV12-3/TRBV12-4,CASSRRDPRNTEAFF,TGTGCCAGCAGTCGTCGGGACCCCAGGAACACTGAAGCTTTCTTT
TRBD1,-,TRBJ2-2,TRBV20-1,CSAARRTGTYTGELFF,TGCAGTGCTGCCCGGAGGACAGGGACCTACACCGGGGAGCTGTTTTTT
-,-,TRBJ2-4,TRBV6-1,CASSEGGPKNIQYF,TGTGCCAGCAGTGAAGGGGGGCCCAAAAACATTCAGTACTTC
-,-,TRBJ2-3,TRBV18,CASSPPSSAGNSPQYF,TGTGCCAGCTCACCACCGTCTAGCGCAGGTAACAGTCCGCAGTATTTT
-,-,TRBJ2-3,TRBV2,CASSERPGDTQYF,TGTGCCAGCAGTGAAAGGCCTGGGGATACGCAGTATTTT
-,-,TRBJ1-5,TRBV29-1,CSVASAYNQPQHF,TGCAGCGTTGCGTCCGCTTACAATCAGCCCCAGCATTTT
-,-,TRBJ1-1,TRBV2,CASSTGGVEAFF,TGTGCCAGCAGTACAGGTGGAGTTGAAGCTTTCTTT
-,-,TRBJ1-2,TRBV19,CASSLQDGVYGYTF,TGTGCCAGTAGCCTACAGGATGGCGTTTATGGCTACACCTTC
TRBD2,-,TRBJ2-3,TRBV6-5,CASSYSSSGGPLDTQYF,TGTGCCAGCAGTTACTCGAGTTCGGGGGGGCCGCTAGATACGCAGTATTTT
TRBD1,-,TRBJ1-2,TRBV7-3,CASSPQGARGYTF,TGTGCCAGCAGCCCACAGGGGGCGCGTGGCTACACCTTC
-,-,TRBJ1-2,TRBV12-3/TRBV12-4,CASSKNGYTF,TGTGCCAGCAGCAAGAATGGCTACACCTTC
TRBD1,once,TRBJ2-1,TRBV5-1,CASSLAGGTYNEQFF,TGCGCCAGCAGCTTGGCAGGGGGAACCTACAATGAGCAGTTCTTC
TRBD1,-,TRBJ2-5,TRBV10-3,CAISDDRGPETQYF,TGTGCCATCAGTGATGACAGGGGGCCAGAGACCCAGTACTTC
-,-,TRBJ2-5,TRBV5-1,CASSLSQQEQYF,TGCGCCAGCAGCTTGTCGCAGCAAGAGCAGTACTTC
-,few,TRBJ1-1,TRBV29-1,CSVERRLNTEAFF,TGCAGCGTTGAGCGCAGGCTTAACACTGAAGCTTTCTTT
-,once,TRBJ1-2,TRBV3-1,CASSQFQGGEESGYTF,TGTGCCAGCAGCCAATTTCAGGGAGGAGAGGAGAGTGGCTACACCTTC
-,-,TRBJ1-5,TRBV2,CASRLTQPQHF,TGTGCCAGCAGGCTGACCCAGCCCCAGCATTTT